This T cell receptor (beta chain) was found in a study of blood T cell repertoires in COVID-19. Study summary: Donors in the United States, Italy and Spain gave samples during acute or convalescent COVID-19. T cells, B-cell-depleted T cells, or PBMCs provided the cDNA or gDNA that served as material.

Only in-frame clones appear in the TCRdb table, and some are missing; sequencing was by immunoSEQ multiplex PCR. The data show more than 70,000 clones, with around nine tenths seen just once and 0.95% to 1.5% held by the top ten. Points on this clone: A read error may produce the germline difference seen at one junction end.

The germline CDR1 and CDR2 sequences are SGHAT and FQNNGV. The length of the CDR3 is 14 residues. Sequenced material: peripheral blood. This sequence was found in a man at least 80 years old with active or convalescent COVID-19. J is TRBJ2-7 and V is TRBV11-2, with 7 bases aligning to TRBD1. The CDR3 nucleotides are TGTGCCAGCAGCATTAGCCCCGACAGGGTCCACTATAACTTC. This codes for CASSISPDRVHYNF.